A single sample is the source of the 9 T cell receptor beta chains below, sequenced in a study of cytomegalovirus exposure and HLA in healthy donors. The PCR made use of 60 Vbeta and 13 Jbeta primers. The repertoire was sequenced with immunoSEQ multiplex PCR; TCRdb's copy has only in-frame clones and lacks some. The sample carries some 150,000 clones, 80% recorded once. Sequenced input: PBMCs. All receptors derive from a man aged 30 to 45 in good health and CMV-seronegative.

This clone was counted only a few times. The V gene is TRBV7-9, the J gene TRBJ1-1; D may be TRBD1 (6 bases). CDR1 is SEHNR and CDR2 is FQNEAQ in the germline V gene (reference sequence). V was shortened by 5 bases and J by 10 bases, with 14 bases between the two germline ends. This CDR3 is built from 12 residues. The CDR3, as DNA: TGTGCCAGCAGCCTAAGACAGGAACCAGCTTTCTTT. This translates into CASSLRQEPAFF.

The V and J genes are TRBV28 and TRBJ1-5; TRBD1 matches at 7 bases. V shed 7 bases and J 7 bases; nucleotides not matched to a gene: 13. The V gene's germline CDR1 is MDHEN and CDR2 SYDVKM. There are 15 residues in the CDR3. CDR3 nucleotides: TGTGCCAGCACCTTAGGGGGCGGGGAAGGACAGCCCCAGCATTTT. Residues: CASTLGGGEGQPQHF.

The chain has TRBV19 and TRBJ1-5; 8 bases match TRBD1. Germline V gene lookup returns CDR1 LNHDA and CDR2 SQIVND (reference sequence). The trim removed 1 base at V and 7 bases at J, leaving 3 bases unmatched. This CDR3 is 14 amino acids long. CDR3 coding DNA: TGTGCCAGTAGTATAGGGGGGACAGGCCAGCCCCAGCATTTT. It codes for CASSIGGTGQPQHF. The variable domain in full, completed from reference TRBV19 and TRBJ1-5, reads DGGITQSPKYLFRKEGQNVTLSCEQNLNHDAMYWYRQDPGQGLRLIYYSQIVNDFQKGDIAEGYSVSREKKESFPLTVTSAQKNPTAFYLCASSIGGTGQPQHFGDGTRLSIL.

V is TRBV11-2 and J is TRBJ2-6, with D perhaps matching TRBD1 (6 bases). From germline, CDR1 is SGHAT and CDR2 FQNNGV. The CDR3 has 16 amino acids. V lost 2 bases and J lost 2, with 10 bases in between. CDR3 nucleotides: TGTGCCAGCAGCTTACTCAGGGGTGCTGGGGCCAACGTCCTGACTTTC. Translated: CASSLLRGAGANVLTF.

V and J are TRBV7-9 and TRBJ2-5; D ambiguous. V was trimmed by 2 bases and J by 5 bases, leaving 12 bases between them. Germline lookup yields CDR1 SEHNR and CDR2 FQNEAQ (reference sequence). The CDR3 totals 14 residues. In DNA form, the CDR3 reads TGTGCCAGCAGCTTATGGCTAGGTACGGAGACCCAGTACTTC. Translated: CASSLWLGTETQYF.

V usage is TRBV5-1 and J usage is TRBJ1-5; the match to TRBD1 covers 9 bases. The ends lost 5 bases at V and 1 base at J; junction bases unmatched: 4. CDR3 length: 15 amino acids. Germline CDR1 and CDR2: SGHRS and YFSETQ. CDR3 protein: CASSSGTGSNQPQHF. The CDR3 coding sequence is TGCGCCAGCAGTTCCGGGACAGGGAGCAATCAGCCCCAGCATTTT.

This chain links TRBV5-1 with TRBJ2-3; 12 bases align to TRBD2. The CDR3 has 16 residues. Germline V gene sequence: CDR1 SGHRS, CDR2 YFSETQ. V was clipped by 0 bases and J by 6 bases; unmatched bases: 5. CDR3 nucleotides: TGCGCCAGCAGCTTGGACTTGACTAGCGGGAGCGATACGCAGTATTTT. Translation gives CASSLDLTSGSDTQYF.

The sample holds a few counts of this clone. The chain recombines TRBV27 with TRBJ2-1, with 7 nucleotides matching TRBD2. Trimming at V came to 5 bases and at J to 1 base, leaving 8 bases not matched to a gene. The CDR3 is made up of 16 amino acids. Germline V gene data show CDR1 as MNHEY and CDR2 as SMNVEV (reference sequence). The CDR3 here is CASSPPGLPSYNEQFF. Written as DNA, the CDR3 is TGTGCCAGCAGTCCCCCGGGACTACCTTCCTACAATGAGCAGTTCTTC.

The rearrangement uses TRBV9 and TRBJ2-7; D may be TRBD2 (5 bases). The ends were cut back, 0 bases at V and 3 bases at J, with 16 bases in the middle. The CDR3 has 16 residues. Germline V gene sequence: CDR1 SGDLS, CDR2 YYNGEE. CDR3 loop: CASSVEDSGIGYEQYF. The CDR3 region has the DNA TGTGCCAGCAGCGTAGAGGACTCAGGAATAGGCTACGAGCAGTACTTC.